This is a list of T cell receptor beta chains from one sample in a study of early T cells in non-severe SARS-CoV-2 infection. TCRdb re-derived calls from the 5' RACE reads in MiXCR, one entry per CDR3 protein. Of about 46,000 distinct CDR3 sequences listed, roughly 5.4% are singletons. The material was whole blood, obtained at baseline. These receptors came from an adult who was a healthcare worker with PCR-confirmed SARS-CoV-2 infection or an uninfected control (not recorded which). Both conserved end residues are part of each CDR3. D genes are given only for firm matches. Size values are once, few and many counts, or a class for expanded clones, and some rows have none.

many,TRBV10-1,NA,TRBJ1-1,TGCGCCAGCAGTGAGTCGACTGGGGTACGCGCTGAAGCTTTCTTT,CASSESTGVRAEAFF
many,TRBV20-1,NA,TRBJ2-6,TGCAGTGCTAGGAACAGGAACTCTGGGGCCAACGTCCTGACTTTC,CSARNRNSGANVLTF
many,TRBV20-1,NA,TRBJ1-1,TGCAGTGTTCGACGTCAGGGTGAAGCTTTCTTT,CSVRRQGEAFF
NA,TRBV11-2,NA,TRBJ2-1,TGTGCCAGCAGCTTACAGCTTCAGAATGAGCAGTTCTTC,CASSLQLQNEQFF
NA,TRBV6-6,NA,TRBJ2-7,TGTGCCAGCAGTTACCGTTCCGGGAGTGACGTCGGCGAGCAGTACTTC,CASSYRSGSDVGEQYF
few,TRBV18,NA,TRBJ2-5,TGTGCCAGCTCACCACAGGGTCCCGAGACCCAGTACTTC,CASSPQGPETQYF
few,TRBV19,NA,TRBJ2-2,TGTGCCAGTAGTATCGGGGCCTACACCGGGGAGCTGTTTTTT,CASSIGAYTGELFF
many,TRBV20-1,NA,TRBJ1-6,TGCAGTGCTAGGGGGGGCAGTAATTCACCCCTCCACTTT,CSARGGSNSPLHF
many,TRBV18,NA,TRBJ2-7,TGTGCCAGCTCACCAGATGGAGGAGGCAGCGAGCAGTACTTC,CASSPDGGGSEQYF
many,TRBV25-1,TRBD1,TRBJ2-5,TGTGCCAACCCACCCCGACAGGGGGGGGAGACCCAGTACTTC,CANPPRQGGETQYF
many,TRBV28,TRBD1,TRBJ1-5,TGTGCCAGCAGTCCAGGGGGTGGCAATCAGCCCCAGCATTTT,CASSPGGGNQPQHF
NA,TRBV10-2,NA,TRBJ2-7,TGCGCCAGCAGTGGAGGGCGCGTAGGCGAGCAGTACTTC,CASSGGRVGEQYF
many,TRBV6-6,NA,TRBJ1-5,TGTGCCAGCAGCGCTGACAGAGATCAGCCCCAGCATTTT,CASSADRDQPQHF
many,TRBV30,NA,TRBJ2-2,TGTGCCTGGAGTCAGTGGAACACCGGGGAGCTGTTTTTT,CAWSQWNTGELFF
many,TRBV25-1,TRBD2,TRBJ2-1,TGTGCCAGCAGTGTTACTAGCGTAAGACAACGGGATGAGCAGTTCTTC,CASSVTSVRQRDEQFF
many,TRBV4-1,TRBD2,TRBJ2-4,TGCGCCAGCAGCCAAGATGTGGCGGGAGGTATCAAAAACATTCAGTACTTC,CASSQDVAGGIKNIQYF
few,TRBV5-1,TRBD2,TRBJ2-7,TGCGCCAGCAGCTTGGCGGCTAGCGGCTCCTACGAGCAGTACTTC,CASSLAASGSYEQYF
many,TRBV29-1,NA,TRBJ1-2,TGCAGCGTTGTCCACGGTCGAGGCTACACCTTC,CSVVHGRGYTF
many,TRBV9,NA,TRBJ2-1,TGTGCCAGCAGCGCCGGGCCCTCCTACAATGAGCAGTTCTTC,CASSAGPSYNEQFF
few,TRBV11-1,NA,TRBJ1-4,TGTGCCAGCAGCTCGTCAGGGATTAATGAAAAACTGTTTTTT,CASSSSGINEKLFF
many,TRBV6-4,NA,TRBJ2-1,TGTGCCAGCAGTGACTCTTCCCCCAGCAATGAGCAGTTCTTC,CASSDSSPSNEQFF
many,TRBV20-1,TRBD2,TRBJ2-1,TGCAGTGCTCGGACTAGCGGTTGGGGTGAGCAGTTCTTC,CSARTSGWGEQFF
few,TRBV6-5,NA,TRBJ2-3,TGTGCCAGCAGTTACTCGATGGTTGGAGGGGGGGCAGATACGCAGTATTTT,CASSYSMVGGGADTQYF
few,TRBV12-3/TRBV12-4,NA,TRBJ2-1,TGTGCCAGCAGTTATACAGGGAACTCCTACAATGAGCAGTTCTTC,CASSYTGNSYNEQFF
many,TRBV19,NA,TRBJ1-5,TGTGCCAGTAGTCAGAACGGGGGCAATCAGCCCCAGCATTTT,CASSQNGGNQPQHF
many,TRBV3-1,NA,TRBJ2-1,TGTGCCAGCAGCCCCTCACAGGGTAGTTCGGATGAGCAGTTCTTC,CASSPSQGSSDEQFF
NA,TRBV24-1,NA,TRBJ2-1,TGTGCCACCAGTGATCCCTATGTACAGTTCTTC,CATSDPYVQFF
many,TRBV7-9,TRBD1,TRBJ1-1,TGTGCCAGCAGCCATTCGACAGGGCGGGCCACTGAAGCTTTCTTT,CASSHSTGRATEAFF
many,TRBV6-4,TRBD1,TRBJ2-1,TGTGCCAGCCCGCTGAGCGGCACGGGGACAGGGGGAAGGGATGAGCAGTTCTTC,CASPLSGTGTGGRDEQFF